The 8 T cell receptor beta chains listed next were all sequenced from one sample in a study of blood T cell repertoires in COVID-19. Data came from immunoSEQ multiplex PCR; TCRdb stores just in-frame clones and leaves some out. The table has under 35,000 clones, roughly 86% seen once. Sequencing was performed on peripheral blood. The receptors here all came from a human donor in a cohort sampled during active COVID-19.

The V gene is TRBV19, the J gene TRBJ1-5, with a tentative D call TRBD1 (6 bases). From germline, CDR1 is LNHDA and CDR2 SQIVND (reference sequence). V was trimmed by 8 bases and J by 1 base, leaving 9 bases between them. This CDR3 is built from 13 residues. The CDR3 DNA follows: TGTGCCAGTTCTCAGGGGAGCAATCAGCCCCAGCATTTT. Its protein is CASSQGSNQPQHF.

The CDR3 loop is CASRYGLQETQYF. The CDR3 DNA is TGCGCCAGCAGATACGGACTCCAAGAGACCCAGTACTTC. The chain couples TRBV5-1 to TRBJ2-5; perhaps TRBD2 as D (5 bases). Germline V gene data show CDR1 as SGHRS and CDR2 as YFSETQ. The CDR3 has 13 residues. V lost 5 bases and J lost 1, with 9 bases in between.

V usage is TRBV6-2 or TRBV6-3 and J usage is TRBJ2-2; 9 nucleotides match TRBD1. Unmatched junction bases numbered 4, after V lost 2 bases and J lost 3 bases. CDR3 length: 16 amino acids. Germline lookup yields CDR1 MNHEY and CDR2 SVGEGT. The DNA of the CDR3 is TGTGCCAGCAGTTACGGGGGACAGGGACACACCGGGGAGCTGTTTTTT. It yields the protein CASSYGGQGHTGELFF.

The CDR3 protein is CASSPNSVLSYEQYF. The CDR3 bases are TGTGCCAGCAGCCCCAATAGCGTCCTCTCCTACGAGCAGTACTTC. This chain joins TRBV7-2 and TRBJ2-7; D is possibly TRBD2 (5 bases). Germline CDR1 SGHTA, CDR2 FQGNSA. The CDR3 has 15 residues. V lost 5 bases and J 0 bases, leaving 14 bases between the germline ends.

V and J are TRBV15 and TRBJ1-4, with D possibly being TRBD1 (5 bases). The CDR3 loop spans 14 amino acids. The V gene lost 9 bases and the J gene lost 5 bases, with 16 bases spanning the gap. Germline CDR1 and CDR2: LNHNV and YYDKDF (reference sequence). CDR3 sequence (DNA): TGTGCCACAAAACAGGACCTAGTAAATGAAAAACTGTTTTTT. Protein: CATKQDLVNEKLFF.

The chain carries TRBV7-2 and TRBJ1-6; a weak D match, TRBD1 (6 bases). CDR3 length: 16 residues. Germline V gene lookup returns CDR1 SGHTA and CDR2 FQGNSA. V dropped 1 base and J dropped 2 bases, with 9 bases sitting between them. The CDR3 DNA sequence: TGTGCCAGCAGCTTAGATTCAGGGGCCTATAATTCACCCCTCCACTTT. Its translation: CASSLDSGAYNSPLHF.

This chain links TRBV2 with TRBJ1-2; possibly TRBD1 for D (6 bases). The CDR3 contains 14 residues. Germline V lookup: CDR1 SNHLY, CDR2 FYNNEI. The V end was cut by 3 bases, the J end by 3 bases, with 11 bases between. The CDR3 DNA sequence: TGTGCCAGCAGTGACAGGTCAGGGGACTATGGCTACACCTTC. Residues: CASSDRSGDYGYTF.

The V and J genes are TRBV28 and TRBJ2-3; tentative D call: TRBD1 (6 bases). This CDR3 contains 11 residues. Trimming removed 3 bases from V and 8 bases from J, with 6 bases in between. Looked up from germline, CDR1 is MDHEN and CDR2 is SYDVKM. The CDR3: CASSFRGTQYF. The CDR3 DNA is TGTGCCAGCAGTTTCAGGGGTACGCAGTATTTT. The complete variable domain, with remaining parts taken from reference TRBV28 and TRBJ2-3, reads DVKVTQSSRYLVKRTGEKVFLECVQDMDHENMFWYRQDPGLGLRLIYFSYDVKMKEKGDIPEGYSVSREKKERFSLILESASTNQTSMYLCASSFRGTQYFGPGTRLTVL.